This T cell receptor (beta chain) stems from a study of cytomegalovirus exposure and HLA in healthy donors. Study background: From donors who were HLA-typed, an early data release held around 80 million unique TCRs.

The PCR contained 60 Vbeta and 13 Jbeta primers. Only in-frame clones appear in the TCRdb table, and some are missing; sequencing was by immunoSEQ multiplex PCR. The sample lists some 77,000 clones; under 85% were seen once. Healthy bone marrow donors made up the donors. Whole-study findings and limits: Some segments of the V type, notably TRBV6-2 and TRBV6-3, were excluded as indistinguishable. The authors enumerated 150 to 200 TCR beta chains as linked to cytomegalovirus.

As regards this clone: Its antigen is unknown.

This CDR3 contains 18 residues. The receptor comes from a woman in her forties in good health and CMV-seropositive. Sequenced sample: PBMCs. The chain uses TRBV12-2 and TRBJ1-4; the table's TRBD1 call for D was not verified on the DNA. TRBV12-2 is flagged as a pseudogene. CDR3 DNA sequence: TGTGCAAGTCGCTCGTCCGTCCAACAGGTTGCAACTAATGAAAAACTGTTTTTT. Protein: CASRSSVQQVATNEKLFF.